Described below is a single TCR beta chain sequence and its context. What it binds is unknown. The data were obtained in a study of PD-L1 blockade in urothelial cancer. At the level of the study: Specimens of blood held a median count of roughly 130,000 T cells.

Produced via immunoSEQ multiplex PCR; TCRdb's table is partial and in-frame only. Among 40,000 or so clones listed, roughly four fifths were seen once. Points from the study as a whole: Blood clones associated with the tumor expanded more at 3 weeks in durable-benefit patients.

Time point here: pretreatment peripheral blood. The sequenced sample was PBMCs, obtained around atezolizumab (anti-PD-L1) treatment. The clonotype originates from a man aged 55 to 69 with urothelial cancer.

The CDR3 sequence: CASSLSHRDNEKLFF. The DNA for the CDR3 is TGCGCCAGCAGCTTGTCACACAGGGATAATGAAAAACTGTTTTTT. The chain is built from TRBV5-1 and TRBJ1-4; maybe TRBD1 (6 bases). Trimming pared 1 base from V and 4 bases from J, leaving 11 bases between. The CDR3 length is 15 residues. CDR1 is SGHRS, CDR2 YFSETQ, per germline.